This T cell receptor (beta chain) was observed in a study of OX40 agonist ivuxolimab in advanced cancers. Autoimmune disease history or systemic immunosuppression was exclusionary. This clone was seen a single time. Sequencing was performed with immunoSEQ multiplex PCR; in TCRdb, only in-frame clones are kept and a portion is missing. The sample records almost 20,000 clones, 85% to 90% being singletons. This TCR derives from an adult with an advanced solid tumor such as melanoma, head and neck, liver or kidney cancer. The sequenced sample was CD4+ or CD8+ T cells sorted from blood, obtained in a trial of the OX40 agonist ivuxolimab.

The CDR3 loop is CASSRQVPSNTEAFF. CDR3 DNA: TGTGCCAGCAGTAGACAGGTCCCCTCGAACACTGAAGCTTTCTTT. The V and J genes are TRBV6-5 and TRBJ1-1; a weak D match, TRBD1 (6 bases). Germline values: CDR1 MNHEY, CDR2 SVGAGI. This CDR3 comprises 15 residues. With 5 bases removed from V and 1 base from J, the gap between germline ends came to 14 bases.